This T cell receptor (beta chain) was captured by sequencing in a study of blood T cell repertoires in COVID-19. Turning to the study itself: Sample material is recorded as cDNA or gDNA derived from T cells, B-cell-depleted T cells, or PBMCs.

Trimming stripped 6 bases from V and 7 bases from J, with 12 bases between. The CDR3 is 12 amino acids. Germline V gives CDR1 WNHNN, CDR2 SYGVQD (reference sequence). Data came from immunoSEQ multiplex PCR; TCRdb stores just in-frame clones and leaves some out. Among 350,000 to 450,000 clones, 75% to 90% were seen once, and the ten largest hold under 8.5%. V usage is TRBV10-1 and J usage is TRBJ1-1, with a possible D match to TRBD1 (6 bases). Sequencing input: peripheral blood. The TCR comes from an older woman with COVID-19, enrolled during active disease. CDR3 sequence reads: CASSSGTHEAFF. CDR3 bases: TGCGCCAGCAGCTCCGGGACACATGAAGCTTTCTTT.